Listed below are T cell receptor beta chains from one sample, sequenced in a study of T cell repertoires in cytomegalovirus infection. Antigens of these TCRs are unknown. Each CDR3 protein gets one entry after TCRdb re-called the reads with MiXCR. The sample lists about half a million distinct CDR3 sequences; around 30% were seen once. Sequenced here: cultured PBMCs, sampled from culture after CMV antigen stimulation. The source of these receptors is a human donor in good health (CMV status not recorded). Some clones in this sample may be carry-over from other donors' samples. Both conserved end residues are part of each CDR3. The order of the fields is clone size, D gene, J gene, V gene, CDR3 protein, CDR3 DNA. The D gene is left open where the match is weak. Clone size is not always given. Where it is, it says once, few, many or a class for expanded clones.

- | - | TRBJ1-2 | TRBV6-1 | CASSEDTTVRGRSDGYTF | TGTGCCAGCAGTGAGGACACAACCGTCAGGGGCAGGAGCGATGGCTACACCTTC
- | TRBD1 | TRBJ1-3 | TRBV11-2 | CASSSFRGPSGNTIYF | TGTGCCAGCAGCTCCTTCAGGGGGCCCTCTGGAAACACCATATATTTT
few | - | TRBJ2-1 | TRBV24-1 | CATSDRGSSYNEQFF | TGTGCCACCAGTGATAGGGGTAGCTCCTACAATGAGCAGTTCTTC
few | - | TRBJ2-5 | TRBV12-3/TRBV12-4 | CASSLDVGRTQYF | TGTGCCAGCAGTTTAGATGTCGGCAGAACCCAGTACTTC
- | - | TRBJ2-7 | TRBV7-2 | CASSLVTGDLEQYF | TGTGCCAGCAGCTTAGTGACAGGAGATTTAGAGCAGTACTTC
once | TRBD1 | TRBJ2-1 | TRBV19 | CASTLDRGSYNEQFF | TGTGCCAGTACCCTAGACAGGGGCTCCTACAATGAGCAGTTCTTC
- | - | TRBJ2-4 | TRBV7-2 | CASSLGGLVGNIQYF | TGTGCCAGCAGCTTGGGGGGCCTTGTAGGCAACATTCAGTACTTC
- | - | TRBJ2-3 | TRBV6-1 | CASSKLGTPLGGDTQYF | TGTGCCAGCAGTAAACTTGGGACCCCGCTCGGAGGAGATACGCAGTATTTT
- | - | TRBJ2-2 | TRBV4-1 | CASSPIVPYTGELFF | TGCGCCAGCAGCCCCATTGTCCCATACACCGGGGAGCTGTTTTTT
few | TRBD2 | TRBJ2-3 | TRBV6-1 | CASSRTSDTDTQYF | TGTGCCAGCAGTCGGACTAGCGACACAGATACGCAGTATTTT
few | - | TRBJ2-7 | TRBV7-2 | CASSQSSLANYEQYF | TGTGCCAGCAGCCAGTCTTCGTTAGCGAACTACGAGCAGTACTTC
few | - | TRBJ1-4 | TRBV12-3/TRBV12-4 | CASSLRLGGAVDEKLFF | TGTGCCAGCAGTTTGCGGTTAGGGGGGGCCGTCGATGAAAAACTGTTTTTT
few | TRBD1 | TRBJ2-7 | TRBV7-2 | CASSPRQGSEQYF | TGTGCCAGCAGCCCTAGACAGGGGAGCGAGCAGTACTTC
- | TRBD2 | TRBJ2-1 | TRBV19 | CASSGTSGRLYEQFF | TGTGCCAGTAGTGGGACTAGCGGGAGGTTGTATGAGCAGTTCTTC
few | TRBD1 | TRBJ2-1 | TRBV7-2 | CASSSSPDRVDEQFF | TGTGCCAGCAGCTCGTCCCCTGACAGGGTCGATGAGCAGTTCTTC
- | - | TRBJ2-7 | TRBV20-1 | CSGGGGSVYEQYF | TGCAGTGGAGGGGGCGGGAGTGTCTACGAGCAGTACTTC
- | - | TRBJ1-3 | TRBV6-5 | CASSYPSGNTIYF | TGTGCCAGCAGTTATCCTAGCGGAAACACCATATATTTT
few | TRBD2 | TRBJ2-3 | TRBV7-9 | CASSLGTSGDTDTQYF | TGTGCCAGCAGCTTAGGGACTAGCGGGGACACAGATACGCAGTATTTT
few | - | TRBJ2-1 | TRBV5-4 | CASSLGGQLYNEQFF | TGTGCCAGCAGCTTGGGCGGCCAGCTCTACAATGAGCAGTTCTTC
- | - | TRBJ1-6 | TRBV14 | CASSPWAFDSNSPLHF | TGTGCCAGCAGCCCCTGGGCCTTCGACTCTAATTCACCCCTCCACTTT
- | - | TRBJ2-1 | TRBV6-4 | CASSVTGRSYNEQFF | TGTGCCAGCAGTGTCACGGGAAGGTCCTACAATGAGCAGTTCTTC
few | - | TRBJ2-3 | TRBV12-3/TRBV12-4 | CASRMASASTDTQYF | TGTGCCAGCAGGATGGCTAGCGCCAGCACAGATACGCAGTATTTT
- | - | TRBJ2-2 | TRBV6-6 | CASSYSRRNTGELFF | TGTGCCAGCAGTTACTCCAGGCGGAACACCGGGGAGCTGTTTTTT
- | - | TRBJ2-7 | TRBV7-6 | CASSGTTDEQYF | TGTGCCAGCTCGGGGACAACCGACGAGCAGTACTTC
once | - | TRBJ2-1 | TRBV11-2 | CASSSQGISYNEQFF | TGTGCCAGCAGCTCGCAGGGAATCTCCTACAATGAGCAGTTCTTC
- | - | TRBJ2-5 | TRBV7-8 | CASSLFPDKILQETQYF | TGTGCCAGCAGCTTATTTCCGGACAAAATCTTACAAGAGACCCAGTACTTC
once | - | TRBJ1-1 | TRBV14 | CASSQVKDWMNTEAFF | TGTGCCAGCAGCCAAGTAAAGGACTGGATGAACACTGAAGCTTTCTTT
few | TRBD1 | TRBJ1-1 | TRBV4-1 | CASSYRLSRGTQAFF | TGCGCCAGCAGCTACAGACTGTCCAGGGGGACCCAAGCTTTCTTT
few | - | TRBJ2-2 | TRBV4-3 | CASSPRTLKAGELFF | TGCGCCAGCAGCCCAAGGACCCTTAAAGCCGGGGAGCTGTTTTTT
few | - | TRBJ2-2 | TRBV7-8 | CASSLSRGWPTGELFF | TGTGCCAGCAGCCTTAGCAGGGGATGGCCAACCGGGGAGCTGTTTTTT
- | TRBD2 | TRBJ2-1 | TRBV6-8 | CASSKLAGGAGEQFF | TGTGCCAGCAGCAAACTAGCGGGAGGGGCGGGGGAGCAGTTCTTC
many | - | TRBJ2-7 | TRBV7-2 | CASSLGGLASPYEQYF | TGTGCCAGCAGCTTAGGGGGGCTAGCGTCTCCCTACGAGCAGTACTTC
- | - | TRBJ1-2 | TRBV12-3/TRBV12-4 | CASSLSGSDYGYTF | TGTGCCAGCAGTTTAAGTGGGAGTGACTATGGCTACACCTTC
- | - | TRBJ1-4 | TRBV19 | CASTSHPHRTNEKLFF | TGTGCCAGCACTTCTCACCCCCATAGGACTAATGAAAAACTGTTTTTT
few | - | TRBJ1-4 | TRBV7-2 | CASSLNSPDVNEKLFF | TGTGCCAGCAGCTTAAACAGTCCTGACGTTAATGAAAAACTGTTTTTT
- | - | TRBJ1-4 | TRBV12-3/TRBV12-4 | CASRGPINEKLFF | TGTGCCAGCAGGGGGCCGATTAATGAAAAACTGTTTTTT
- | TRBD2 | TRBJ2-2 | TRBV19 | CASSIPGLAGAGELFF | TGTGCCAGTAGTATCCCGGGACTAGCGGGAGCGGGGGAGCTGTTTTTT
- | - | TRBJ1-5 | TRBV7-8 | CASRGDPGSNQPQHF | TGTGCCAGCAGGGGGGACCCGGGAAGCAATCAGCCCCAGCATTTT
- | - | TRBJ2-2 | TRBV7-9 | CASSLVYRAPSSNTGELFF | TGTGCCAGCAGCTTAGTTTATCGGGCCCCCTCTTCGAACACCGGGGAGCTGTTTTTT
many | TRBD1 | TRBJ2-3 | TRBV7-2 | CASDPGQGFTDTQYF | TGTGCCAGCGATCCGGGACAGGGGTTCACAGATACGCAGTATTTT
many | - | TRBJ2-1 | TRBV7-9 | CASSYNYPGTLNEQFF | TGTGCCAGCAGCTACAACTACCCCGGGACCCTCAATGAGCAGTTCTTC
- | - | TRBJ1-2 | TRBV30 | CAWTIPDYGYTF | TGTGCCTGGACCATCCCTGACTATGGCTACACCTTC
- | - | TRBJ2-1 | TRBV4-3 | CASSQEGQDTRRIF | TGCGCCAGCAGCCAAGAGGGTCAGGACACACGACGAATATTC
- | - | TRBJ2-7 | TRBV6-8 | CASRDGYEQYF | TGTGCCAGCAGGGACGGCTACGAGCAGTACTTC
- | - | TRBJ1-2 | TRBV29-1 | CSVVGQIYGYTF | TGCAGCGTTGTAGGCCAGATCTATGGCTACACCTTC
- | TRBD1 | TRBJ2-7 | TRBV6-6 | CASSRDRDGYEQYF | TGTGCCAGCAGTCGGGACAGGGACGGCTACGAGCAGTACTTC
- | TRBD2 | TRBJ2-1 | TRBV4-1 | CASSPRQTSGSYNEQFF | TGCGCCAGCAGCCCTCGGCAGACTAGCGGGAGCTACAATGAGCAGTTCTTC
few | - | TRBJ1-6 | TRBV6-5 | CASSYSSRRSSYNSPLHF | TGTGCCAGCAGTTACTCCAGCCGCAGGAGCTCCTATAATTCACCCCTCCACTTT
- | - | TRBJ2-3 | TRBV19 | CATQNRGSGTDTQYF | TGTGCCACTCAAAATCGTGGTAGCGGAACAGATACGCAGTATTTT
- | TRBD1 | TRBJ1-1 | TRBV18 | CASSSMAGGGMRTEAFF | TGTGCCAGCTCATCGATGGCAGGGGGAGGTATGCGAACTGAAGCTTTCTTT
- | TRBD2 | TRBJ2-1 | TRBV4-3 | CASSQSLQAAGGNNEQFF | TGCGCCAGCAGCCAATCTCTCCAGGCAGCGGGAGGAAACAATGAGCAGTTCTTC
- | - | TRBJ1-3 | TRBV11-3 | CANEGRFNSGNTIYF | TGTGCCAACGAGGGACGGTTTAACTCTGGAAACACCATATATTTT
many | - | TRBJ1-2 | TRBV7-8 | CASSLGRGQPNYGYTF | TGTGCCAGCAGCTTAGGAAGAGGACAGCCTAACTATGGCTACACCTTC
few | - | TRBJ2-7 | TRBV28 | CASSDPSTGVLEQYF | TGTGCCAGCAGTGACCCTTCGACAGGCGTCCTCGAGCAGTACTTC
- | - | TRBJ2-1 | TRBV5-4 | CASSLSTPRFNEQFF | TGTGCCAGCAGCTTGTCCACACCCCGGTTCAATGAGCAGTTCTTC
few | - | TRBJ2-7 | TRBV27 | CASSLGTLRYEQYF | TGTGCCAGCAGTCTGGGGACGCTTCGGTACGAGCAGTACTTC
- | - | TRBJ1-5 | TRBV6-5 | CASSKGGRPQHF | TGTGCCAGCAGTAAAGGGGGGAGGCCCCAGCATTTT
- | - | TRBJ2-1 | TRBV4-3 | CASSLTGPRFNEQFF | TGCGCCAGCAGCCTCACAGGCCCCCGGTTCAATGAGCAGTTCTTC
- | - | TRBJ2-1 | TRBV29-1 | CSISSGVYNEQFF | TGCAGTATCAGCTCTGGAGTCTACAATGAGCAGTTCTTC